A single sample gave rise to the 23 T cell receptor beta chains below, sequenced in a study of cytomegalovirus exposure and HLA in healthy donors (dated by TCRdb to 2016 to 2017). Receptors were amplified or captured by the immunoSEQ multiplex PCR assay. A mixture of 60 forward primers for TCR Vbeta segments and 13 reverse primers for TCR Jbeta segments was used in the multiplex PCR. The table was pulled from immuneACCESS by TCRdb, which kept in-frame rearrangements only. Such tables lose some clones; where checked, under half of the loss comes from unresolved V genes, and the rest has no known cause. For this sample the table gives about 76,000 clones, of which around 80% were detected only once. Clones ranked in the top ten supply 2.5% of the sample. Sequenced sample: PBMCs. The receptor source for this set is a male donor in good health and CMV-seropositive.

The CDR3 nucleotides are TGTGCCAGCAGTGAAGCGTGGACTAGCGGAACCTACGAGCAGTACTTC. Protein product: CASSEAWTSGTYEQYF. This chain connects TRBV2 to TRBJ2-7; TRBD2 matches 10 bases. The CDR3 runs 16 residues. With V trimmed by 0 bases and J by 2 bases, 4 bases remained unmatched. Germline values: CDR1 SNHLY, CDR2 FYNNEI.

This sequence joins TRBV15 and TRBJ2-2; 7 nucleotides agree with TRBD1. Trimming took 1 base from V and 2 from J; bases not matched to a gene: 4. Germline CDR1 is LNHNV and CDR2 is YYDKDF (reference sequence). The CDR3 runs 16 residues. The DNA of the CDR3 is TGTGCCACCAGCAGAGGAGACAGGGTTAACACCGGGGAGCTGTTTTTT. It specifies CATSRGDRVNTGELFF.

The chain recombines TRBV7-2 with TRBJ1-2; D possibly corresponds to TRBD1 (6 bases). Per the germline V gene, CDR1 is SGHTA and CDR2 is FQGNSA. Trimming cost V 4 bases and J 4 bases, with 10 bases left between them. This CDR3 has 13 residues. CDR3 nucleotide sequence: TGTGCCAGCAGCTCCCGCAGGGGCTATGGCTACACCTTC. It encodes CASSSRRGYGYTF. The entire variable domain, with the rest obtained from reference TRBV7-2 and TRBJ1-2, is as follows: GAGVSQSPSNKVTEKGKDVELRCDPISGHTALYWYRQSLGQGLEFLIYFQGNSAPDKSGLPSDRFSAERTGGSVSTLTIQRTQQEDSAVYLCASSSRRGYGYTFGSGTRLTVV.

This sequence joins TRBV29-1 and TRBJ2-1, with D uncertain. In germline, CDR1 is SQVTM, CDR2 ANQGSEA. Trimming removed 6 bases at V and 0 bases at J, with 12 bases between. CDR3 size: 14 residues. The CDR3 DNA is TGCAGCGTACCAGCGCCTAGCTCCTACAATGAGCAGTTCTTC. Protein: CSVPAPSSYNEQFF.

There are many counts of this clone. V and J are TRBV7-3 and TRBJ2-2; D uncertain. Germline CDR1 reads SGHTA; CDR2 reads FQGTGA. This CDR3 contains 13 residues. The V end lost 0 bases, the J end lost 8 bases, and 7 bases lay between the germline ends. The chain's CDR3 is CASSLTIVGELFF. Written as DNA, the CDR3 is TGTGCCAGCAGCTTAACGATAGTTGGGGAGCTGTTTTTT.

CDR3 nucleotides: TGTGCCAGCAGCTTAGGCCGGACAGCTGGGAATGAGCAGTTCTTC. It specifies CASSLGRTAGNEQFF. The V call is TRBV11-3, the J call TRBJ2-1; perhaps TRBD1 as D (6 bases). This CDR3 is built from 15 residues. V gave up 1 base and J gave up 7 bases, with 14 bases separating them. The germline V gene encodes CDR1 SGHNT and CDR2 YENEEA.

J is TRBJ2-1 and V is TRBV19; 9 bases are a match to TRBD1. The germline V gene encodes CDR1 LNHDA and CDR2 SQIVND (reference sequence). This CDR3 has 17 residues. Germline trimming cut 4 bases from V and 4 bases from J; bases unmatched to any gene: 11. The CDR3 loop reads CASSTMRTGESYNEQFF. CDR3 bases: TGTGCCAGTAGTACCATGAGGACAGGGGAGAGTTACAATGAGCAGTTCTTC. Drawing the rest from reference TRBV19 and TRBJ2-1, the complete variable domain is DGGITQSPKYLFRKEGQNVTLSCEQNLNHDAMYWYRQDPGQGLRLIYYSQIVNDFQKGDIAEGYSVSREKKESFPLTVTSAQKNPTAFYLCASSTMRTGESYNEQFFGPGTRLTVL.

The V and J genes are TRBV7-9 and TRBJ2-1, with 15 bases that match TRBD2. The V gene's germline CDR1 is SEHNR and CDR2 FQNEAQ (reference sequence). Losses at the gene ends were 5 bases for V and 8 bases for J; bases not matched to a gene: 7. The CDR3 is 16 residues long. The CDR3: CASSTPGTSGRHEQFF. The CDR3 bases are TGTGCCAGCAGCACCCCCGGGACTAGCGGGAGGCATGAGCAGTTCTTC.

The chain links TRBV6-5 to TRBJ2-5; the match to TRBD2 covers 7 bases. The length of the CDR3 is 14 residues. Trimming at V came to 0 bases and at J to 4 bases, leaving 2 bases not matched to a gene. CDR1 is MNHEY, CDR2 SVGAGI, per germline. Here the CDR3 DNA reads TGTGCCAGCAGTTACTCGGGCGGGGGAGAGACCCAGTACTTC. The encoded protein is CASSYSGGGETQYF.

The V call is TRBV7-2, the J call TRBJ2-7; D unclear. Trimming shortened V by 6 bases and J by 1 base, and 4 bases separated the two germline ends. The CDR3 loop spans 11 amino acids. Germline CDR1 and CDR2: SGHTA and FQGNSA. This CDR3 is CASSRSYEQYF. CDR3 coding DNA: TGTGCCAGCAGTCGTTCCTACGAGCAGTACTTC.

This chain uses TRBV6-4 with TRBJ1-1, with D uncertain. The CDR3 has 14 amino acids. V shed 6 bases and J shed 3 bases, with 14 bases lying between them. Germline loops: CDR1 MRHNA, CDR2 SNTAGT. The CDR3 nucleotides are TGTGCCAGCAGACCTAGGGAGGGTTACACTGAAGCTTTCTTT. Translation: CASRPREGYTEAFF.

The rearrangement uses TRBV10-2 and TRBJ2-2, with D possibly matching TRBD2 (6 bases). CDR1 WSHSY and CDR2 SAAADI come from the germline V gene. Trimming left V 7 bases short and J 5 bases short, with 14 bases between. The CDR3 length is 14 residues. Here the CDR3 reads CASTQRAHTGELFF. For the CDR3, the DNA is TGCGCCAGCACACAGCGGGCCCATACCGGGGAGCTGTTTTTT.

This rearrangement joins TRBV30 to TRBJ1-1; maybe TRBD1 (5 bases). CDR3 length equals 11 residues. Germline CDR1 GTSNPN, CDR2 SVGIG (reference sequence). Trimming took off 8 bases at V and 5 bases at J, with 12 bases between the two ends. This CDR3 reads CAAEQVTEAFF. Written as DNA, the CDR3 is TGTGCCGCTGAACAGGTAACTGAAGCTTTCTTT.

The chain has TRBV4-1 and TRBJ1-2, with D unresolved. Germline assignment: CDR1 MGHRA and CDR2 YSYEKL. V lost 1 base to trimming and J lost 7 bases, with 19 bases between them. The CDR3 is 16 amino acids. The CDR3 DNA reads TGCGCCAGCAGCCAAGTTGGAATGGACTACCTGACTGGCTACACCTTC. This encodes CASSQVGMDYLTGYTF.

The gene calls are TRBV5-1 and TRBJ2-1; D gene ambiguous. V gave up 2 bases and J gave up 2 bases, with 11 bases separating them. CDR1 and CDR2 from the germline V gene are SGHRS and YFSETQ. The CDR3 is made up of 15 amino acids. The CDR3 region is CASSFQATTYNEQFF. The DNA for the CDR3 is TGCGCCAGCAGCTTTCAGGCAACCACCTACAATGAGCAGTTCTTC.

The chain is built from TRBV29-1 and TRBJ1-1; D perhaps matches TRBD1 (5 bases). The ends were cut back, 8 bases at V and 4 bases at J, with 26 bases in the middle. This CDR3 has 16 amino acids. Germline assignment: CDR1 SQVTM and CDR2 ANQGSEA. This CDR3 is CSSNGRADFLGTEAFF. CDR3 sequence (DNA): TGCAGCTCAAACGGCAGGGCTGATTTTCTGGGCACTGAAGCTTTCTTT.

The CDR3 here is CASPERIGTGRYGYTF. CDR3 in DNA: TGTGCCAGCCCCGAACGTATCGGAACAGGGAGATATGGCTACACCTTC. The V gene is TRBV7-2, the J gene TRBJ1-2, with TRBD1 as a possible D gene (6 bases). CDR1 and CDR2 (germline): SGHTA, FQGNSA. The CDR3 runs to 16 residues. With 8 bases removed from V and 5 bases from J, the gap between germline ends came to 24 bases.

The CDR3 nucleotides read TGTGCCAGCAGCTTCATGACAGGGGGCCCGAACACTGAAGCTTTCTTT. Protein product: CASSFMTGGPNTEAFF. The chain links TRBV28 to TRBJ1-1, with TRBD1 identical over 10 bases. V lost 6 bases and J lost 1; bases outside the gene matches: 8. CDR3 length: 16 residues. Germline V lookup: CDR1 MDHEN, CDR2 SYDVKM. Drawing the rest from reference TRBV28 and TRBJ1-1, the complete variable domain is DVKVTQSSRYLVKRTGEKVFLECVQDMDHENMFWYRQDPGLGLRLIYFSYDVKMKEKGDIPEGYSVSREKKERFSLILESASTNQTSMYLCASSFMTGGPNTEAFFGQGTRLTVV.

This chain connects TRBV19 to TRBJ1-5, with 8 bases matching TRBD1. The CDR3 sequence is 16 residues long. CDR1 and CDR2 (germline): LNHDA, SQIVND (reference sequence). Trimming cost V 3 bases and J 1 base; bases outside gene matches: 5. CDR3 DNA: TGTGCCAGTAGTATTCTCGACAGGGGAAGCAATCAGCCCCAGCATTTT. It translates to CASSILDRGSNQPQHF.

The V call is TRBV6-5, the J call TRBJ2-1; TRBD1 is a possible D gene (7 bases). Germline V gene data show CDR1 as MNHEY and CDR2 as SVGAGI. V lost 5 bases and J 6 bases, leaving 17 bases between the germline ends. CDR3 length equals 15 residues. The CDR3 DNA is TGTGCCAGCAGTCTTGGGACCCAGGGGGGCAATGAGCAGTTCTTC. Its protein product is CASSLGTQGGNEQFF.

The V call is TRBV7-9, the J call TRBJ2-3; D is unclear. The CDR3 covers 16 residues. The ends were cut back, 1 base at V and 1 base at J, with 12 bases in the middle. From germline, CDR1 is SEHNR and CDR2 FQNEAQ (reference sequence). CDR3 DNA: TGTGCCAGCAGCTTAGGCGTCGCGAGCGGCACAGATACGCAGTATTTT. Translated, it gives CASSLGVASGTDTQYF. Combining the CDR3 with reference TRBV7-9 and TRBJ2-3 gives the whole variable domain DTGVSQNPRHKITKRGQNVTFRCDPISEHNRLYWYRQTLGQGPEFLTYFQNEAQLEKSRLLSDRFSAERPKGSFSTLEIQRTEQGDSAMYLCASSLGVASGTDTQYFGPGTRLTVL.

This chain uses TRBV7-9 with TRBJ1-2; weak D call: TRBD1 (6 bases). This CDR3 has 13 residues. With 5 bases removed from V and 4 bases from J, the gap between germline ends came to 11 bases. The V gene's germline CDR1 is SEHNR and CDR2 FQNEAQ (reference sequence). The CDR3 region is CASSPTGTYGYTF. The DNA of the CDR3 is TGTGCCAGCAGCCCGACAGGCACCTATGGCTACACCTTC.

About this clone: The identical CDR3 is also encoded by other nucleotide sequences in the sample. The rearrangement links TRBV6-6 to TRBJ2-1, with D tentatively TRBD1 (6 bases). Looked up from germline, CDR1 is MNHNY and CDR2 is SVGAGI (reference sequence). The CDR3 has 11 amino acids. Trimming stripped 5 bases from V and 7 bases from J, with 6 bases between. CDR3 nucleotides: TGTGCCAGCAGTAGGGGGAATGAGCAGTTCTTC. It translates to CASSRGNEQFF.